Each of the 4 T cell receptor beta chains below was sequenced from the same sample in a study of PD-1 blockade in classical Hodgkin lymphoma. Clones were sequenced by immunoSEQ multiplex PCR, and TCRdb holds only the in-frame ones, with some missing. The data show approximately 15,000 clones, around 87% seen once. The time point is: newly diagnosed, previously untreated cHL patient sample. Sequencing was carried out using peripheral blood mononuclear cells (PBMCs). These receptor sequences come from a human donor with classical Hodgkin lymphoma.

The chain is built from TRBV9 and TRBJ2-1, with D unresolved. Trimming took 4 bases from V and 3 from J, leaving 11 bases between them. There are 14 residues in the CDR3. Germline V gene sequence: CDR1 SGDLS, CDR2 YYNGEE. This CDR3 reads CASSPGQSYNEQFF. The DNA for the CDR3 is TGTGCCAGCAGCCCCGGGCAGAGCTACAATGAGCAGTTCTTC. Looking up the rest from reference TRBV9 and TRBJ2-1 gives the full variable domain: DSGVTQTPKHLITATGQRVTLRCSPRSGDLSVYWYQQSLDQGLQFLIQYYNGEERAKGNILERFSAQQFPDLHSELNLSSLELGDSALYFCASSPGQSYNEQFFGPGTRLTVL.

V gene TRBV4-2 combines with J gene TRBJ1-4; 7 nucleotides agree with TRBD1. J was trimmed by 8 bases and V by 0 bases; bases with no gene match: 9. Germline V CDR1 and CDR2: LGHNA, YNFKEQ. This CDR3 spans 16 amino acids. CDR3 nucleotides: TGTGCCAGCAGCCAAGATATCGGACAGGAGGGGGAAAAACTGTTTTTT. This codes for CASSQDIGQEGEKLFF.

By share of the sample, this clone is medium-sized. The genes are TRBV7-3 and TRBJ2-5, with D possibly called TRBD1 or TRBD2 (5 bases each). Deletions cut 2 bases from V and 4 bases from J, with 8 bases between. This CDR3 has 13 amino acids. Germline CDR1 reads SGHTA; CDR2 reads FQGTGA. The CDR3 reads CASSLGDGETQYF. The CDR3 DNA is TGTGCCAGCAGCTTAGGGGACGGAGAGACCCAGTACTTC.

The chain carries TRBV6-1 and TRBJ2-1, with TRBD2 matching over 10 bases. V lost 5 bases to trimming and J lost 4 bases; unmatched junction nucleotides: 2. Germline assignment: CDR1 MNHNS and CDR2 SASEGT. The CDR3 extends over 14 amino acids. CDR3 DNA sequence: TGTGCCAGCAGTTTACTAGCGGGGTACAATGAGCAGTTCTTC. Translated: CASSLLAGYNEQFF.